Listed here are 17 T cell receptor beta chains from one sample, sequenced in a study of metastatic and nonmetastatic thyroid tumors. All patients reached thyroid surgery having received no treatment beforehand. TCRdb reprocessed the PCR reads via MiXCR. Of roughly 48,000 clones detected, 22% appear once; the ten largest clones hold approximately 3.8%. The sequencing sample was made of blood. The receptors shown here come from a male donor with papillary thyroid cancer or a benign thyroid nodule (not recorded which). Some clones in this sample may be carry-over from other donors' samples.

As regards this clone: A read error is possible here, since a much larger clone lies one base away. The genes are TRBV28 and TRBJ2-3; D perhaps matches TRBD1 (6 bases). The germline V gene has CDR1 MDHEN and CDR2 SYDVKM. This CDR3 has 15 amino acids. The V and J ends lost 5 bases and 3 bases respectively, with 15 bases between them. CDR3 in DNA: TGTGCCAGCAGTCCTGGGACATGGAGGACAGATACGCAGTATTTT. Translation: CASSPGTWRTDTQYF.

This clone was recorded many times. This chain connects TRBV2 to TRBJ1-5, with 7 nucleotides matching TRBD1. V shed 2 bases, J shed 7 bases, and the junction held 14 bases outside the gene matches. CDR1 is SNHLY, CDR2 FYNNEI, per germline. CDR3 length equals 17 residues. This CDR3 is CASSETDQRQGGQPQHF. The CDR3, as DNA: TGTGCCAGCAGTGAAACCGATCAAAGACAGGGTGGACAGCCCCAGCATTTT.

This clone was picked up a small number of times. The chain combines TRBV6-2 or TRBV6-3 with TRBJ2-7, with 8 nucleotides matching TRBD2. The CDR3 sequence is 14 residues long. V gave up 7 bases and J gave up 2 bases; unmatched junction bases: 7. Germline CDR1 and CDR2: MNHEY and SVGEGT. The CDR3 here is CASNIAGGPYEQYF. CDR3 DNA: TGTGCCAGCAATATCGCGGGGGGCCCCTACGAGCAGTACTTC.

The V and J genes are TRBV28 and TRBJ1-1; D is unclear. The CDR3 extends over 16 amino acids. Trimming removed 4 bases at V and 1 base at J, with 16 bases between. Germline V CDR1 and CDR2: MDHEN, SYDVKM. Written as DNA, the CDR3 is TGTGCCAGCAGTTATAAATACACTATAAAGAACACTGAAGCTTTCTTT. It is translated as CASSYKYTIKNTEAFF. The full variable domain, its missing parts supplied by reference TRBV28 and TRBJ1-1, is DVKVTQSSRYLVKRTGEKVFLECVQDMDHENMFWYRQDPGLGLRLIYFSYDVKMKEKGDIPEGYSVSREKKERFSLILESASTNQTSMYLCASSYKYTIKNTEAFFGQGTRLTVV.

Only one count was recorded for this clone. The chain links TRBV30 to TRBJ2-5, with D possibly being TRBD1 (6 bases). Looked up from germline, CDR1 is GTSNPN and CDR2 is SVGIG (reference sequence). V lost 0 bases and J 2 bases, leaving 10 bases between the germline ends. CDR3 length: 14 amino acids. The CDR3: CAWSVDRGQETQYF. The CDR3 nucleotides are TGTGCCTGGAGTGTGGACAGAGGGCAAGAGACCCAGTACTTC.

In its sample, this clone was seen many times. The chain couples TRBV28 to TRBJ1-4; D is uncertain. The CDR3 has 13 residues. Germline V gene data show CDR1 as MDHEN and CDR2 as SYDVKM. Trimming stripped 6 bases from V and 7 bases from J, with 12 bases between. CDR3 protein: CASRSHAFEKLFF. In nucleotides, the CDR3 is TGTGCCAGCAGATCCCATGCTTTTGAAAAACTGTTTTTT. Full variable domain (missing parts from reference TRBV28 and TRBJ1-4): DVKVTQSSRYLVKRTGEKVFLECVQDMDHENMFWYRQDPGLGLRLIYFSYDVKMKEKGDIPEGYSVSREKKERFSLILESASTNQTSMYLCASRSHAFEKLFFGSGTQLSVL.

This clone showed up just a few times. The chain links TRBV25-1 to TRBJ2-3; the match to TRBD2 covers 11 bases. The CDR3 extends over 17 amino acids. Germline values: CDR1 MGHDK, CDR2 SYGVNS. V dropped 1 base and J dropped 0; count of bases not matched to a gene: 3. CDR3 nucleotide sequence: TGTGCCAGCAGTGAATTGGGGACTAGCGGTAGCACAGATACGCAGTATTTT. Translation: CASSELGTSGSTDTQYF.

Details on this clone: Germline and junction disagree at one end, which may indicate a read error. V gene TRBV6-1 combines with J gene TRBJ2-7; no firm D call. The V gene's germline CDR1 is MNHNS and CDR2 SASEGT. The CDR3 length is 17 residues. CDR3: CASFSPTKGVSPHDQYF. The CDR3 DNA reads as TGTGCCAGTTTTAGCCCCACGAAGGGCGTGAGTCCCCACGATCAGTACTTC.

The J gene is TRBJ2-1, the V gene TRBV4-2; unclear D gene. V was clipped by 3 bases and J by 7 bases, with 10 bases between them. This CDR3 has 13 amino acids. Germline V CDR1 and CDR2: LGHNA, YNFKEQ. The CDR3 here is CASSQGLRNEQFF. The DNA of the CDR3 is TGTGCCAGCAGCCAGGGGTTGAGGAATGAGCAGTTCTTC.

This clone was found many times. The J gene is TRBJ2-7, the V gene TRBV19; either TRBD1 or TRBD2 may supply D (5 bases each). This CDR3 is built from 16 residues. Trimming left V 2 bases short and J 0 bases short, with 14 bases between. Germline V lookup: CDR1 LNHDA, CDR2 SQIVND (reference sequence). The chain's CDR3 is CASSISGTPSSYEQYF. The CDR3 coding sequence is TGTGCCAGTAGTATATCCGGGACCCCAAGCTCCTACGAGCAGTACTTC.

This clone has at least ten counts. The final CDR3 position lacks the conserved phenylalanine or tryptophan, pointing to a likely read error. The V and J genes are TRBV20-1 and TRBJ2-1; TRBD1 aligns across 7 bases. Germline trimming cut 3 bases from V and 2 bases from J; bases unmatched to any gene: 10. The CDR3 has 16 amino acids. Germline CDR1 and CDR2: DFQATT and SNEGSKA (reference sequence). CDR3 in amino acids: CSASPPRTGPYNEQFL. For the CDR3, the DNA is TGCAGTGCTAGTCCTCCCCGGACAGGACCCTACAATGAGCAGTTCCTC.

At least ten counts were recorded for this clone. This could be a read error, since a much larger clone is one nucleotide away. The same CDR3 is also encoded by other DNA sequences in this sample. This sequence joins TRBV20-1 and TRBJ2-7; 10 positions agree with TRBD2. The length of the CDR3 is 14 residues. Germline values: CDR1 DFQATT, CDR2 SNEGSKA (reference sequence). The J segment lost 10 bases and the V segment lost 6 bases, leaving 15 bases of the junction unmatched. CDR3 sequence (DNA): TGCAGTGCCCTTTATGTCCTAGCGGGAGACCAACAGTACTTC. Translated: CSALYVLAGDQQYF.

The chain couples TRBV19 to TRBJ2-7, with no clear D. Trimming left V 1 base short and J 1 base short, with 14 bases between. This CDR3 has 16 residues. Germline loops: CDR1 LNHDA, CDR2 SQIVND (reference sequence). This CDR3 is CASSIAPLGQSYEQYF. The CDR3 nucleotides read TGTGCCAGTAGTATAGCGCCCCTAGGTCAGTCCTACGAGCAGTACTTC.

This clone showed up many times. V and J are TRBV13 and TRBJ2-7; D is ambiguous. CDR3 length: 15 residues. Trimming shortened V by 3 bases and J by 2 bases, and 14 bases separated the two germline ends. CDR1 PRHDT and CDR2 FYEKMQ come from the germline V gene (reference sequence). CDR3 bases: TGTGCCAGCAGCTTTAAAACTATACACCCCTACGAGCAGTACTTC. It specifies CASSFKTIHPYEQYF.

This clone was seen at least ten times. This chain joins TRBV13 and TRBJ1-5; the D is unclear. Trimming pared 0 bases from V and 6 bases from J, leaving 3 bases between. Germline values: CDR1 PRHDT, CDR2 FYEKMQ (reference sequence). There are 12 residues in the CDR3. DNA of the CDR3: TGTGCCAGCAGCTTAGGCCTTCAGCCCCAGCATTTT. It is translated as CASSLGLQPQHF.

This clone was seen a few times. The gene calls are TRBV7-2 and TRBJ2-7, with D possibly TRBD1 on 6 matching bases. There are 10 residues in the CDR3. V gave up 8 bases and J gave up 5 bases, with 7 bases separating them. Germline V gives CDR1 SGHTA, CDR2 FQGNSA. The CDR3 DNA reads TGTGCCAGCGGGGGCGACGAGCAGTACTTC. It encodes CASGGDEQYF.

The chain uses TRBV18 and TRBJ2-1; the match to TRBD2 covers 11 bases. Germline assignment: CDR1 KGHSH and CDR2 LQKENI. Trimming took 6 bases from V and 6 from J; bases not matched to a gene: 4. The CDR3 spans 14 residues. This CDR3 is CASSLAGGINEQFF. Here the CDR3 DNA reads TGTGCCAGCTCTCTAGCGGGAGGTATCAATGAGCAGTTCTTC.